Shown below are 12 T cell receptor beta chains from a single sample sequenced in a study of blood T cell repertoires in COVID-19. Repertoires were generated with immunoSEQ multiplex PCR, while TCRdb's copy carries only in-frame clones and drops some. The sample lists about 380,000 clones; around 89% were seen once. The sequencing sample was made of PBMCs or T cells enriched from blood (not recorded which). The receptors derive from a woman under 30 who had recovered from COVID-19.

The CDR3 sequence is CASSRDRVTGTEAFF. The DNA of the CDR3 is TGCGCCAGCAGCCGTGACAGGGTGACGGGCACTGAAGCTTTCTTT. The chain has TRBV4-1 and TRBJ1-1; 7 bases line up with TRBD1. V was pared by 4 bases and J by 4 bases, with 9 bases of the junction left unmatched. The CDR3 spans 15 residues. Germline loops: CDR1 MGHRA, CDR2 YSYEKL.

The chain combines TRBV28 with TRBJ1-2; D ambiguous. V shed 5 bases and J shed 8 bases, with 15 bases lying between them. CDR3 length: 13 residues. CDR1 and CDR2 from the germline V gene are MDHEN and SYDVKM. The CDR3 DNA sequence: TGTGCCAGCAGTCCCACCTTAACTAGGGGCTACACCTTC. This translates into CASSPTLTRGYTF.

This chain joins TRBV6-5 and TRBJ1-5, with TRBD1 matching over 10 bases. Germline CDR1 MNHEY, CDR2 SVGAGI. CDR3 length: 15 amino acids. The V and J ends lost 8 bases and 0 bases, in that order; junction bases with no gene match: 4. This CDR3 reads CASARTGGSNQPQHF. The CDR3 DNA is TGTGCCAGCGCCCGGACAGGGGGTAGCAATCAGCCCCAGCATTTT.

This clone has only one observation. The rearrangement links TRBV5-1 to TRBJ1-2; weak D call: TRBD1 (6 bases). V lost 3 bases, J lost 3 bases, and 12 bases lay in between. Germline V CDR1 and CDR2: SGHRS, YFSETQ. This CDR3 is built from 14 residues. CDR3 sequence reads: CASSSWTDDYGYTF. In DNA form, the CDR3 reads TGCGCCAGCAGCTCCTGGACAGATGACTATGGCTACACCTTC.

CDR3: CASSPWGVIQETQYF. The CDR3 region has the DNA TGTGCCAGCAGCCCCTGGGGCGTAATCCAAGAGACCCAGTACTTC. The chain combines TRBV3-1 (or the pseudogene TRBV3-2) with TRBJ2-5, with D perhaps TRBD1 (5 bases). The ends were cut back, 4 bases at V and 1 base at J, with 13 bases in the middle. The CDR3 spans 15 residues. Germline V gives CDR1 LGHDT, CDR2 YNNKEL (reference sequence).

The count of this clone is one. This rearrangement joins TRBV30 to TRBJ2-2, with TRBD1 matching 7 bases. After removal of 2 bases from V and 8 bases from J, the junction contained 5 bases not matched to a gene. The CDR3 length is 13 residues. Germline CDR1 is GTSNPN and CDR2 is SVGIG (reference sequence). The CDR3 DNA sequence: TGTGCCTGGAGTCGAGGGGGCGTAGGGGAGCTGTTTTTT. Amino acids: CAWSRGGVGELFF.

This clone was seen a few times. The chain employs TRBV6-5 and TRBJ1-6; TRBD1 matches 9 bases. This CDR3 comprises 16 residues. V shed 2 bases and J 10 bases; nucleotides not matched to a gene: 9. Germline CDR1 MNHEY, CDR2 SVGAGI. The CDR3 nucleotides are TGTGCCAGCAGTTACGACCCCGGGACAGGGTCATCACCCCTCCACTTT. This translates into CASSYDPGTGSSPLHF.

As DNA, the CDR3 is TGTGCCAGCAGTTCCCCTAGCGGGGGGTCCCAGTACTTC. Residues: CASSSPSGGSQYF. The chain joins TRBV6-5 to TRBJ2-5; 11 positions match TRBD2. The CDR3 runs to 13 residues. Germline-derived CDR1 and CDR2 are MNHEY and SVGAGI. The ends lost 4 bases at V and 9 bases at J; junction bases unmatched: 4.

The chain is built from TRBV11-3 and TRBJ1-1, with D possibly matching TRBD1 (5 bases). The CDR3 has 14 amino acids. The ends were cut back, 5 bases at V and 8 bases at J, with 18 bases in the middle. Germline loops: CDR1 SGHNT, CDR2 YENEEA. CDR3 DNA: TGTGCCAGCAGCCTCAACGGAGGGGCTGCGGAAGCTTTCTTT. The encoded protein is CASSLNGGAAEAFF.

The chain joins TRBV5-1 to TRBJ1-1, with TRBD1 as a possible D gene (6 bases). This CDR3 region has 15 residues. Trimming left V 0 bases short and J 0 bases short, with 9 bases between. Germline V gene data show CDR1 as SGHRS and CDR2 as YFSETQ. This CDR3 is CASSLGTDLNTEAFF. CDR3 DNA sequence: TGCGCCAGCAGCTTGGGGACAGATCTGAACACTGAAGCTTTCTTT.

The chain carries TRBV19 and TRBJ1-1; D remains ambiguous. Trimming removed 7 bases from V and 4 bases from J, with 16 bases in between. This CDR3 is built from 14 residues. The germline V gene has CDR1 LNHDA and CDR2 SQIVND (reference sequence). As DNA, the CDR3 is TGTGCCAGTACGAGGCAGCCGAGAGTCACTGAAGCTTTCTTT. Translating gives CASTRQPRVTEAFF.

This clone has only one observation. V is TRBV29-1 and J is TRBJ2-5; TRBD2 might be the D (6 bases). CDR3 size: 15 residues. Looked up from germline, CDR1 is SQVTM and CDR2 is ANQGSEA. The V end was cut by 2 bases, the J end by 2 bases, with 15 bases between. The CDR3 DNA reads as TGCAGCGTTGAATTCACGGGGGATTCGCAAGAGACCCAGTACTTC. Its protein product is CSVEFTGDSQETQYF. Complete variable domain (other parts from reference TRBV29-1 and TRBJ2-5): SAVISQKPSRDICQRGTSLTIQCQVDSQVTMMFWYRQQPGQSLTLIATANQGSEATYESGFVIDKFPISRPNLTFSTLTVSNMSPEDSSIYLCSVEFTGDSQETQYFGPGTRLLVL.